This T cell receptor (beta chain) was documented in a study of graft-versus-host responses after intestinal transplantation (dated by TCRdb to the early 2020s). General notes on the study: The transplants that recipients received were multivisceral, liver-intestinal, or isolated intestinal. Every recipient was given anti-thymocyte globulin induction, then maintenance tacrolimus and steroids for approximately 3 years. After intestinal transplantation, graft-versus-host and host-versus-graft alloreactive T cell clones in the graft, circulation and bone marrow were tracked using bulk TCR-beta CDR3 sequencing. Alloreactive clones were identified by sequencing pre-transplant mixed lymphocyte reaction products and comparing them with unstimulated pre-transplant donor and recipient T cells. The cohort enrolled around 23 intestinal transplant recipients including one retransplant, and 3 patients lacking pretransplant specimens were excluded. Donor T cell macrochimerism was defined as a peak of at least 4% donor T cells among recipient peripheral blood mononuclear cells. Samples from three later patients were sequenced in-house on an Illumina MiSeq with MiXCR processing rather than by the commercial service.

Broader findings and caveats from the paper: Early after transplant, declines in HvG clones were associated with peak levels of circulating GvH clones. In patients with donor T cell macrochimerism, the allografts had high GvH to HvG T cell clonal ratios. The conclusions were limited by the relatively low number and heterogeneity of the intestinal transplant patients. GvH clones were detected in recipient bone marrow, and some of these GvH clones were observed earlier in ileal mucosa or blood, consistent with an intestinal mucosal origin.

Concerning this clone: It has no known antigen specificity. The record has no base qualities; no much larger clone is one base away.

The library relied on the immunoSEQ multiplex PCR assay. For most patients, genomic DNA was isolated with the Qiagen DNeasy Blood and Tissue Kit and shipped frozen to Adaptive Biotechnologies for TCR sequencing. For most patients, high-throughput TCR-beta CDR3 sequencing of genomic DNA was performed by Adaptive Biotechnologies. On the study's bioinformatics: TCR sequencing data for 15 to 20 patients were retrieved from Adaptive's ImmunoSEQ software; a few other patients were processed with MiXCR and VDJtools. To correct CD4 versus CD8 sorting errors, sequences present in both subsets at a frequency ratio below 5:1 were removed. Because the origin of CDR3 nucleotide sequences shared between donor and recipient could not be assigned, those sequences were removed. Alloreactive clones required at least 2-fold expansion over unstimulated cells and minimum CFSE-low frequency of 0.002% (template counts) or 0.001% (read counts). Clones detected in sequenced pre-transplant spleen, lymph node, or MLR CFSE-low populations of the donor or recipient were defined as mappable. The cumulative frequency of alloreactive clones was calculated as a percentage of all sequences, weighted by copy number. Sourced from immuneACCESS, this table was stored by TCRdb with only in-frame sequences that have V and J called. A share of the clones is absent; for the studies checked, an unresolved V gene accounts for under half, and the remainder has no known explanation. V and J calls and clone size are given by that table; D and trimming were obtained from the DNA. The sample table contains roughly 100,000 clones; only one count was recorded for roughly 93% of them. Roughly 1% of the sample is in the top ten clones.

The sample's time point label is to be understood as: cells obtained before transplantation from donor or recipient. CD3+CD4+ and CD3+CD8+ populations were FACS-sorted from unstimulated pre-transplant donor and recipient cells taken from spleen or lymph nodes. Trimming removed 5 bases from V and 4 bases from J, leaving 9 bases between the germline ends. Spanning cysteine to phenylalanine, the CDR3 consists of 13 amino acids. Only the CDR3 part of the read is kept: 39 bases, read in frame from the first base. CDR1 and CDR2 (SEHNR, FQNEAQ) derive from the germline V gene (reference sequence). The sample was unstimulated CD8+ T cells sorted from spleen or lymph node cells, taken before intestinal transplant. The receptor chain draws on TRBV7-9 and TRBJ1-5, with no confident D gene call. The receptor was isolated from a human donor who received an intestinal transplant. The CDR3 region reads CASSVGINQPQHF. The sequence in DNA is TGTGCCAGCAGCGTAGGCATAAATCAGCCCCAGCATTTT.